This record concerns one T cell receptor (beta chain) sequence. Its cognate antigen is unknown. Germline CDR1 is LNHDA and CDR2 is SQIVND (reference sequence). V was cut by 1 base and J by 13 bases, with 17 bases left in between. The CDR3 runs 14 residues. This entry is derived from a study of cytomegalovirus exposure and HLA in healthy donors. Findings and limits, study-wide: The analysis excluded some indistinguishable V segments, including TRBV6-2 and TRBV6-3. When analyzed later, a missense DCLRE1C variant was found to be linked to TCR beta V- and J-gene trimming. In an earlier analysis, about 87% or about 30%: the productive usage of most TCR beta V segments.

The PCR used 60 Vbeta and 13 Jbeta primers. Sequencing used immunoSEQ multiplex PCR; TCRdb keeps in-frame clones, though not all of them. The sample contains about 160,000 clones, just under 80% of which appear only once. The genes are TRBV19 and TRBJ1-5; TRBD1 is a possible D gene (5 bases). The sequenced sample was PBMCs. This TCR derives from a woman aged 50 to 65 in good health and CMV-seropositive. The CDR3 bases are TGTGCCAGTAGTATAGCGCGGACGGACATCGGACAGCATTTT. Amino acid sequence: CASSIARTDIGQHF.